The 14 T cell receptor beta chains below come from one sample, sequenced in a study of blood T cell repertoires in COVID-19. Sequenced by immunoSEQ multiplex PCR; TCRdb stores in-frame clones only, minus some. The top ten clones hold around 2.1% of a sample with roughly 180,000 clones, 87% of them seen once. Sequences were obtained from PBMCs or T cells enriched from blood (not recorded which). The receptors were gathered from a woman between 25 and 40 years old who had recovered from COVID-19.

This clone was recorded a few times. This specimen includes other DNA sequences encoding the same CDR3. The chain recombines TRBV4-1 with TRBJ1-4, with 10 bases aligning to TRBD1. CDR3 length: 16 amino acids. Germline loops: CDR1 MGHRA, CDR2 YSYEKL. J gave up 0 bases and V 4 bases, and 2 bases lay outside the gene matches. Written as DNA, the CDR3 is TGCGCCAGCAGCCCTGGACAGGGGGCAACTAATGAAAAACTGTTTTTT. Amino acids: CASSPGQGATNEKLFF.

The J gene is TRBJ1-2, the V gene TRBV19; TRBD1 matches 9 bases. Per germline, CDR1 LNHDA and CDR2 SQIVND (reference sequence). Trimming cost V 6 bases and J 3 bases; bases outside gene matches: 2. This CDR3 is 13 amino acids long. The CDR3 DNA follows: TGTGCCAGTAGGCGGGACAGGGACTATGGCTACACCTTC. Amino acid sequence: CASRRDRDYGYTF.

To note about this clone: The sample contains more than one DNA sequence encoding this CDR3. V gene TRBV4-2 combines with J gene TRBJ1-5; no clear D gene. V was cut by 0 bases and J by 5 bases, with 5 bases left in between. The CDR3 is 13 residues long. The germline gives CDR1 LGHNA, CDR2 YNFKEQ. CDR3 sequence: CASSQERDQPQHF. The DNA for the CDR3 is TGTGCCAGCAGCCAAGAACGAGATCAGCCCCAGCATTTT.

The rearrangement uses TRBV6-5 and TRBJ1-2, with D hard to call. V dropped 6 bases and J dropped 1 base, with 9 bases sitting between them. The CDR3 extends over 13 amino acids. CDR1 and CDR2 (germline): MNHEY, SVGAGI. In DNA, the CDR3 is TGTGCCAGCAGAACCTCTAGTAACTATGGCTACACCTTC. Protein sequence: CASRTSSNYGYTF.

V and J are TRBV18 and TRBJ1-2, with D possibly TRBD1 on 5 matching bases. V was trimmed by 3 bases and J by 5 bases, leaving 10 bases between them. Germline CDR1 is KGHSH and CDR2 is LQKENI. This CDR3 has 13 residues. In DNA, the CDR3 is TGTGCCAGCTCACCCAGGGTGGAGTATGGCTACACCTTC. Its translation: CASSPRVEYGYTF.

V is TRBV5-6 and J is TRBJ1-5; D is possibly TRBD1 (5 bases). The length of the CDR3 is 15 residues. Per germline, CDR1 SGHDT and CDR2 YYEEEE. Trimming pared 4 bases from V and 5 bases from J, leaving 16 bases between. DNA of the CDR3: TGTGCCAGCAGCCTTGGAGTCTCAGGGTATCAGCCCCAGCATTTT. It specifies CASSLGVSGYQPQHF. The variable domain in full, with the rest retrieved from reference TRBV5-6 and TRBJ1-5, is DAGVTQSPTHLIKTRGQQVTLRCSPKSGHDTVSWYQQALGQGPQFIFQYYEEEERQRGNFPDRFSGHQFPNYSSELNVNALLLGDSALYLCASSLGVSGYQPQHFGDGTRLSIL.

V usage is TRBV7-3 and J usage is TRBJ2-1; TRBD2 is a possible D gene (5 bases). This CDR3 has 11 residues. Trimming took off 7 bases at V and 10 bases at J, with 11 bases between the two ends. Germline values: CDR1 SGHTA, CDR2 FQGTGA. CDR3 in amino acids: CASTGGDEQFF. Written as DNA, the CDR3 is TGTGCCAGCACCGGAGGCGACGAGCAGTTCTTC. The full variable domain, rest sourced from reference TRBV7-3 and TRBJ2-1, is GAGVSQTPSNKVTEKGKYVELRCDPISGHTALYWYRQSLGQGPEFLIYFQGTGAADDSGLPNDRFFAVRPEGSVSTLKIQRTERGDSAVYLCASTGGDEQFFGPGTRLTVL.

The chain couples TRBV10-3 to TRBJ2-4, with D possibly TRBD2 on 5 matching bases. V was trimmed by 10 bases and J by 3 bases, leaving 22 bases between them. Germline assignment: CDR1 ENHRY and CDR2 SYGVKD. CDR3 length: 16 amino acids. The CDR3 sequence: CATSRTAALGKNIQYF. CDR3 sequence (DNA): TGTGCCACCTCCAGGACTGCGGCGTTAGGCAAAAACATTCAGTACTTC.

This clone was picked up one time. At the DNA level, this CDR3 is encoded by other sequences in the same sample as well. J is TRBJ1-2 and V is TRBV30; D gene ambiguous. In germline, CDR1 is GTSNPN, CDR2 SVGIG (reference sequence). With 0 bases removed from V and 2 bases from J, the gap between germline ends came to 13 bases. The CDR3 length is 15 residues. The CDR3 DNA reads TGTGCCTGGAGTGTATCTGGACTGACGAACTATGGCTACACCTTC. Protein sequence: CAWSVSGLTNYGYTF.

This clone has only a few counts. The rearrangement uses TRBV4-1 and TRBJ1-6; 7 nucleotides match TRBD1. This CDR3 comprises 14 residues. The ends lost 0 bases at V and 9 bases at J; junction bases unmatched: 2. Germline CDR1 and CDR2: MGHRA and YSYEKL. The CDR3 nucleotides are TGCGCCAGCAGCCAAGAAGGGGACAGTTCACCCCTCCACTTT. Translated: CASSQEGDSSPLHF.

The V and J genes are TRBV6-5 and TRBJ1-2, with D possibly TRBD1 on 5 matching bases. V lost 6 bases to trimming and J lost 2 bases, with 7 bases between them. The CDR3 spans 12 residues. The germline gives CDR1 MNHEY, CDR2 SVGAGI. The CDR3 nucleotides read TGTGCCAGCAGGCGGGACAACTATGGCTACACCTTC. Its protein is CASRRDNYGYTF.

This chain connects TRBV29-1 to TRBJ2-5; 7 nucleotides align to TRBD2. The CDR3 is 13 residues long. Germline CDR1 and CDR2: SQVTM and ANQGSEA. V dropped 6 bases and J dropped 5; count of bases not matched to a gene: 9. The CDR3 here is CSVGTTGVETQYF. The CDR3 nucleotides are TGCAGCGTAGGGACTACCGGAGTGGAGACCCAGTACTTC.

The genes are TRBV5-4 and TRBJ2-7; 7 nucleotides match TRBD1. The CDR3 extends over 16 amino acids. Germline-derived CDR1 and CDR2 are SGHNT and YYREEE (reference sequence). V lost 4 bases and J lost 4; bases outside the gene matches: 14. The CDR3 DNA reads TGTGCCAGCAGCCCCTTTAGACAGGGACGGAGGTACGAGCAGTACTTC. Translated: CASSPFRQGRRYEQYF. Drawing the rest from reference TRBV5-4 and TRBJ2-7, the complete variable domain is ETGVTQSPTHLIKTRGQQVTLRCSSQSGHNTVSWYQQALGQGPQFIFQYYREEENGRGNFPPRFSGLQFPNYSSELNVNALELDDSALYLCASSPFRQGRRYEQYFGPGTRLTVT.

This rearrangement joins TRBV4-3 to TRBJ2-1; 9 positions agree with TRBD2. Germline lookup yields CDR1 LGHNA and CDR2 YSLEER. With 0 bases clipped from V and 2 bases from J, the junction kept 8 bases outside the gene matches. The CDR3 extends over 18 amino acids. CDR3 in DNA: TGCGCCAGCAGCCAAGATCTATTGCGGGAGGGCCCCTACAATGAGCAGTTCTTC. It translates to CASSQDLLREGPYNEQFF.